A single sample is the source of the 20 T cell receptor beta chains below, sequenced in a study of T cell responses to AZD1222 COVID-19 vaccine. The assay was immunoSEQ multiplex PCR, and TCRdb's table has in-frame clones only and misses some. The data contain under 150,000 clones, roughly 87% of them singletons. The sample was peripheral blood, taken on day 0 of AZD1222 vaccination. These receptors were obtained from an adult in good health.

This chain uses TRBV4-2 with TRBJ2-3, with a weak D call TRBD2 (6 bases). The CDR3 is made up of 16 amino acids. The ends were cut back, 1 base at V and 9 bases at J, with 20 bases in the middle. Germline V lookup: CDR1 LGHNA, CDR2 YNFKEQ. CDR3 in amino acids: CASSQAGAGKAATQYF. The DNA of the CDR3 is TGTGCCAGCAGCCAAGCCGGCGCGGGGAAAGCCGCGACGCAGTATTTT.

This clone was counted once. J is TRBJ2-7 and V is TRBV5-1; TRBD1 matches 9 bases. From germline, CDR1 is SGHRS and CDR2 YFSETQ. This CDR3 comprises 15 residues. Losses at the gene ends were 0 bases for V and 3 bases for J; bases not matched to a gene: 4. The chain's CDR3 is CASSLGGQGYYEQYF. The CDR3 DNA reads TGCGCCAGCAGCTTGGGAGGACAGGGGTACTACGAGCAGTACTTC.

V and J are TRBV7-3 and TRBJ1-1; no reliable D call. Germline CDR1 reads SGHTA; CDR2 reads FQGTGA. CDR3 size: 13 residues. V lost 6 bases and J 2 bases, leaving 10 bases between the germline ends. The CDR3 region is CASRAVANTEAFF. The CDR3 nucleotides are TGTGCCAGCAGGGCAGTAGCTAACACTGAAGCTTTCTTT.

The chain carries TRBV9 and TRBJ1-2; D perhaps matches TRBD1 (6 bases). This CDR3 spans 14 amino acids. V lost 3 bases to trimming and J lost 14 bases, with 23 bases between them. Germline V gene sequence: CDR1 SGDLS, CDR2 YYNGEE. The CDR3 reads CASSAMDAGDPKTF. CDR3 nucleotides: TGTGCCAGCAGCGCCATGGATGCAGGGGACCCTAAAACCTTC.

The CDR3 DNA reads as TGTGCCACCAGCAGAGACCGACAGCAGACGAGCGACGAGCAGTACTTC. Amino acid sequence: CATSRDRQQTSDEQYF. V gene TRBV15 combines with J gene TRBJ2-7; TRBD1 is a possible D gene (5 bases). The ends were cut back, 0 bases at V and 5 bases at J, with 17 bases in the middle. CDR1 is LNHNV, CDR2 YYDKDF, per germline (reference sequence). The CDR3 extends over 16 amino acids. Variable domain in full (rest from reference TRBV15 and TRBJ2-7): DAMVIQNPRYQVTQFGKPVTLSCSQTLNHNVMYWYQQKSSQAPKLLFHYYDKDFNNEADTPDNFQSRRPNTSFCFLDIRSPGLGDTAMYLCATSRDRQQTSDEQYFGPGTRLTVT.

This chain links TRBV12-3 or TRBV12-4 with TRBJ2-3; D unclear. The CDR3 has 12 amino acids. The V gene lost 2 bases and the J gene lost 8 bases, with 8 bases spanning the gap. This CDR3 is CASSLYHSTQYF. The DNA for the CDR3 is TGTGCCAGCAGTTTATACCATTCTACGCAGTATTTT.

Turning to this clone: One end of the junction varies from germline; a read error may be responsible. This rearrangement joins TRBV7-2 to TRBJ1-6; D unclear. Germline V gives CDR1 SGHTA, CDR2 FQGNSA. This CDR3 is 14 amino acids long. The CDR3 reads CASSLPQWDSPLHF. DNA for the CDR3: TGTGCCAGCAGTCTTCCACAGTGGGATTCACCCCTCCATTTT.

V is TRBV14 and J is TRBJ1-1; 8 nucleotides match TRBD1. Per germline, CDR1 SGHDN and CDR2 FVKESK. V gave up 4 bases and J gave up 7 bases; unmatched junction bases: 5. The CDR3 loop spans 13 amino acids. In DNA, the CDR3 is TGTGCCAGCAGCCTACAGGGGGTGGGTGAAGCTTTCTTT. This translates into CASSLQGVGEAFF.

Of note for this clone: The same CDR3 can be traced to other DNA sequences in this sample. The DNA for the CDR3 is TGCGCCAGCAGCACGACAGGGGCAACTAATGAAAAACTGTTTTTT. Its translation is CASSTTGATNEKLFF. This chain connects TRBV5-1 to TRBJ1-4, with 8 positions matching TRBD1. Germline V gene data show CDR1 as SGHRS and CDR2 as YFSETQ. Trimming took 4 bases from V and 0 from J; bases not matched to a gene: 2. The CDR3 consists of 15 residues.

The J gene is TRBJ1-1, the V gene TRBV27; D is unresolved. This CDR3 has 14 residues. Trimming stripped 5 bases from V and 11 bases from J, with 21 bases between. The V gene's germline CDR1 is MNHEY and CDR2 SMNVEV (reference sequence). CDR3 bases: TGTGCCAGCAGTCTCTCGACCCCTGCCCAAAAGGCTTTCTTT. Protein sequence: CASSLSTPAQKAFF.

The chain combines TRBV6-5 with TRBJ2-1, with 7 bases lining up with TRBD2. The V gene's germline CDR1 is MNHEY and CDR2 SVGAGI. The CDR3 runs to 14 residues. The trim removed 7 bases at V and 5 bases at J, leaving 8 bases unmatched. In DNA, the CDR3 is TGTGCCAGCACCCTTCCCGGGACTAACAATGAGCAGTTCTTC. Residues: CASTLPGTNNEQFF.

CDR3 residues: CATSDVPTGNGYTF. In nucleotides, the CDR3 is TGTGCCACCAGTGACGTTCCGACAGGAAATGGCTACACCTTC. V and J are TRBV24-1 and TRBJ1-2; a weak D match, TRBD1 (6 bases). V gave up 4 bases and J gave up 6 bases, with 14 bases separating them. This CDR3 has 14 residues. CDR1 is KGHDR and CDR2 is SFDVKD in the germline V gene.

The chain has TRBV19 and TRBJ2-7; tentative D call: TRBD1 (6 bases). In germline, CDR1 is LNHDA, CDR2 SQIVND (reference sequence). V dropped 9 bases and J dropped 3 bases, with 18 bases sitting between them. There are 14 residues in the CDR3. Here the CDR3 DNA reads TGTGCCAGCAAGGACAGTCTGAACCACTACGAGCAGTACTTC. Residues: CASKDSLNHYEQYF.

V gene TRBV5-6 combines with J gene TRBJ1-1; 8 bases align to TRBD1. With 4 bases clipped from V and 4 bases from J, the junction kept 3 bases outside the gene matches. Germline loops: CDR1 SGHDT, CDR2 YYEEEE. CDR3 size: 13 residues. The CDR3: CASSGQGFTEAFF. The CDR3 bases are TGTGCCAGCAGCGGACAGGGTTTCACTGAAGCTTTCTTT.

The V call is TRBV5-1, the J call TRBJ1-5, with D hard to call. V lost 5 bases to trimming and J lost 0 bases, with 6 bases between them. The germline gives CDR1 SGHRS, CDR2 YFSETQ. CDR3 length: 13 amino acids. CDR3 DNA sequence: TGCGCCAGCAGGTCAGCTAGCAATCAGCCCCAGCATTTT. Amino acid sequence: CASRSASNQPQHF. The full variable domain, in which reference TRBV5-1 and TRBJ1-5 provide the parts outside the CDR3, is KAGVTQTPRYLIKTRGQQVTLSCSPISGHRSVSWYQQTPGQGLQFLFEYFSETQRNKGNFPGRFSGRQFSNSRSEMNVSTLELGDSALYLCASRSASNQPQHFGDGTRLSIL.

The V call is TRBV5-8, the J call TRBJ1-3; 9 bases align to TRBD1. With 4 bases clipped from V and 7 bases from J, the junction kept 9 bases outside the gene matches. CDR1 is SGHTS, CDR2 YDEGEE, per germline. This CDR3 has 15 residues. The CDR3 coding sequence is TGTGCCAGCAGCGATCCGGGACAGGGAATCAACACCATATATTTT. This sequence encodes CASSDPGQGINTIYF. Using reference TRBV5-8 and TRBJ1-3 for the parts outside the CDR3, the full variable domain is EAGVTQSPTHLIKTRGQQATLRCSPISGHTSVYWYQQALGLGLQFLLWYDEGEERNRGNFPPRFSGRQFPNYSSELNVNALELEDSALYLCASSDPGQGINTIYFGEGSWLTVV.

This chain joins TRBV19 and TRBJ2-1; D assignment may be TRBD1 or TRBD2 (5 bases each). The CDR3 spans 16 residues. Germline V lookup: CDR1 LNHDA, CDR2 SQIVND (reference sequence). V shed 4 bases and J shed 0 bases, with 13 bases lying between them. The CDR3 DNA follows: TGTGCCAGTAGTACTCCGGGACCGAGCTCCTACAATGAGCAGTTCTTC. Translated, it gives CASSTPGPSSYNEQFF.

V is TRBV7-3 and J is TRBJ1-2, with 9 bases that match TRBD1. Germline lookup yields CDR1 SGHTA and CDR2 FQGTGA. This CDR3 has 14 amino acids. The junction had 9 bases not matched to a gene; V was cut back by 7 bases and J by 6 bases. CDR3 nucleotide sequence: TGTGCCAGCACCACGACAGGGGGAGGGGATGGCTACACCTTC. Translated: CASTTTGGGDGYTF.

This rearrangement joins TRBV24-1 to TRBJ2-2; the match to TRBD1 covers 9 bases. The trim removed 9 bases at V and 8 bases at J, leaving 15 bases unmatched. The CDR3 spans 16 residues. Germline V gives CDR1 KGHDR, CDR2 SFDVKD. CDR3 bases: TGTGCCACCCGAGACTCTGGACAGGGGAAATTGGGGGAGCTGTTTTTT. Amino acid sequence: CATRDSGQGKLGELFF.

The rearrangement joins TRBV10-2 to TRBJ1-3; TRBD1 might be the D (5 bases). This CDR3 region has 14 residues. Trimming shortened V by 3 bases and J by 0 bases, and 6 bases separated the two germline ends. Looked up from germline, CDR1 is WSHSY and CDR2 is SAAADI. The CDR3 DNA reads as TGCGCCAGCAGTGAAACAGGCTCTGGAAACACCATATATTTT. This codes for CASSETGSGNTIYF.